Shown below are 16 T cell receptor beta chains from a single sample sequenced in a study of T cell repertoires in cytomegalovirus infection. In TCRdb, the reads were re-called with MiXCR into one record per CDR3 protein. The sample has 250,000 to 300,000 distinct CDR3 sequences, roughly 13% seen once; the top ten hold about 10%. Sequencing was carried out using PBMCs. The source is a human donor in good health (CMV status not recorded). Some clones in this sample may be carry-over from other donors' samples.

This clonotype was observed many times. This rearrangement joins TRBV7-6 to TRBJ2-7; TRBD2 agrees at 8 bases. Trimming at V came to 4 bases and at J to 2 bases, leaving 10 bases not matched to a gene. Germline CDR1 reads SGHVS; CDR2 reads FNYEAQ. The CDR3 has 16 amino acids. DNA of the CDR3: TGTGCCAGCAGCTCCCCGGGGGGGGGGGTGACCTACGAGCAGTACTTC. Amino acid sequence: CASSSPGGGVTYEQYF.

The chain recombines TRBV14 with TRBJ2-2; D remains ambiguous. Trimming removed 4 bases from V and 1 base from J, with 13 bases in between. CDR3 length equals 16 residues. From germline, CDR1 is SGHDN and CDR2 FVKESK. This CDR3 reads CASSPRAWGNTGELFF. DNA for the CDR3: TGTGCCAGCAGCCCAAGAGCTTGGGGGAACACCGGGGAGCTGTTTTTT.

The chain employs TRBV12-3 or TRBV12-4 and TRBJ2-1; D is unclear. This CDR3 is 14 amino acids long. Between the trimmed V and J ends, which lost 1 base and 4 bases, there was a span of 8 bases. In DNA form, the CDR3 reads TGTGCCAGCAGTTTAGTGGGCCGTTACAATGAGCAGTTCTTC. Residues: CASSLVGRYNEQFF.

This clonotype was seen at least ten times. The rearrangement joins TRBV5-5 to TRBJ2-1; perhaps TRBD2 as D (6 bases). Germline values: CDR1 SGHKS, CDR2 YYEKEE (reference sequence). The V end was cut by 3 bases, the J end by 0 bases, with 13 bases between. This CDR3 contains 16 residues. CDR3 loop: CASSSFEGGSYNEQFF. CDR3 sequence (DNA): TGTGCCAGCAGCTCGTTCGAGGGAGGCTCCTACAATGAGCAGTTCTTC.

The chain links TRBV7-2 to TRBJ2-1; 10 nucleotides align to TRBD2. The CDR3 runs to 16 residues. CDR1 and CDR2 (germline): SGHTA, FQGNSA. V dropped 0 bases and J dropped 8; count of bases not matched to a gene: 7. This CDR3 is CASSLAASGGADEQFF. The DNA of the CDR3 is TGTGCCAGCAGCTTAGCGGCTAGCGGGGGTGCAGATGAGCAGTTCTTC.

A few counts support this clonotype. The gene calls are TRBV29-1 and TRBJ1-3, with D hard to call. Between the trimmed V and J ends, which lost 3 bases and 2 bases, there was a span of 11 bases. This CDR3 contains 14 residues. Germline loops: CDR1 SQVTM, CDR2 ANQGSEA. The CDR3 bases are TGCAGCGTTGAGACGGGAGGTCCTGGAAACACCATATATTTT. It yields the protein CSVETGGPGNTIYF.

The chain combines TRBV20-1 with TRBJ2-3; D is unresolved. V was pared by 2 bases and J by 2 bases, with 14 bases between. Per the germline V gene, CDR1 is DFQATT and CDR2 is SNEGSKA (reference sequence). This CDR3 has 15 amino acids. This chain's CDR3 is CSARKPGPSTDTQYF. The CDR3, as DNA: TGCAGTGCTAGAAAACCCGGGCCATCCACAGATACGCAGTATTTT.

Of note for this clonotype: This clone may be a read error of a much larger clone one base away. The chain uses TRBV7-9 and TRBJ2-1; 7 nucleotides match TRBD2. This CDR3 region has 18 residues. In germline, CDR1 is SEHNR, CDR2 FQNEAQ (reference sequence). The V gene end was trimmed by 5 bases and the J gene end by 1 base; junction bases not matched to a gene: 14. CDR3 DNA sequence: TGTGCCAGCAGCCCCACCGTACTCGGGGAGGGGTCCTACAATGAGCAGTTCTTC. Translation gives CASSPTVLGEGSYNEQFF.

There are many counts of this clonotype. The chain has TRBV7-8 and TRBJ2-7; D is uncertain. Per the germline V gene, CDR1 is SGHVS and CDR2 is FQNEAQ. Trimming took 1 base from V and 2 from J, leaving 9 bases between them. The CDR3 sequence is 14 residues long. The CDR3 DNA is TGTGCCAGCAGCTTAGATCCTATCCCCTACGAGCAGTACTTC. It encodes CASSLDPIPYEQYF.

This rearrangement joins TRBV19 to TRBJ2-1; 8 positions match TRBD1. CDR3 size: 13 residues. The V and J ends lost 10 bases and 6 bases, in that order; junction bases with no gene match: 8. Germline assignment: CDR1 LNHDA and CDR2 SQIVND (reference sequence). The CDR3 sequence is CAIAQTGGNEQFF. In nucleotides, the CDR3 is TGTGCCATTGCCCAAACAGGGGGCAATGAGCAGTTCTTC.

This clonotype was picked up many times. The rearrangement uses TRBV6-2 or TRBV6-3 and TRBJ2-2, with 8 nucleotides matching TRBD1. There are 13 residues in the CDR3. V lost 4 bases to trimming and J lost 10 bases; unmatched junction nucleotides: 5. The germline V gene encodes CDR1 MNHEY and CDR2 SVGEGT. This CDR3 reads CASSSGGSVELFF. The CDR3 DNA is TGTGCCAGCAGTTCAGGGGGCTCGGTGGAGCTGTTTTTT.

This CDR3 is CAISEAGPKNIQYF. CDR3 DNA: TGTGCCATCAGTGAAGCCGGGCCTAAAAACATTCAGTACTTC. This chain uses TRBV10-3 with TRBJ2-4; D is uncertain. Deletions cut 3 bases from V and 4 bases from J, with 10 bases between. The CDR3 spans 14 residues. Germline V gene data show CDR1 as ENHRY and CDR2 as SYGVKD.

The rearrangement joins TRBV19 to TRBJ1-1; D might be TRBD1 (5 bases). The CDR3 covers 15 residues. Germline loops: CDR1 LNHDA, CDR2 SQIVND (reference sequence). Trimming left V 6 bases short and J 2 bases short, with 16 bases between. Here the CDR3 DNA reads TGTGCCAGTAGAGGGACTGGAGATACTAACACTGAAGCTTTCTTT. Its protein is CASRGTGDTNTEAFF.

The CDR3 DNA follows: TGTGCCAGCAGCTCTTTCCTAGCAGGCTACGAGCAGTACTTC. Translation: CASSSFLAGYEQYF. The chain uses TRBV7-2 and TRBJ2-7; D perhaps matches TRBD2 (5 bases). CDR1 and CDR2 from the germline V gene are SGHTA and FQGNSA. V was cut by 4 bases and J by 3 bases, with 13 bases left in between. The CDR3 contains 14 residues.

This clonotype was counted many times. This chain joins TRBV20-1 and TRBJ1-1; 7 bases are shared with TRBD1. Germline assignment: CDR1 DFQATT and CDR2 SNEGSKA (reference sequence). CDR3 length: 13 amino acids. The junction had 5 bases not matched to a gene; V was cut back by 6 bases and J by 1 base. The CDR3 DNA follows: TGCAGTGCAAACCGGGACAGGAACACTGAAGCTTTCTTT. It is translated as CSANRDRNTEAFF.

On this clonotype: At one end the junction does not follow the germline gene, possibly because of a read error. V gene TRBV29-1 combines with J gene TRBJ2-2; D may correspond to TRBD1 or TRBD2 (5 bases each). CDR3 length: 13 residues. Germline CDR1 SQVTM, CDR2 ANQGSEA. This CDR3 is CSVWTEDTGKLFF. As DNA, the CDR3 is TGCAGCGTTTGGACGGAGGACACCGGGAAGCTGTTTTTT.